One sample yielded the 16 T cell receptor beta chains listed below, sequenced in a study of T-cell reconstitution after alpha-beta-depleted transplantation in children. It was with unique molecular identifiers that the TCRbeta library was prepared. MiXCR, run by TCRdb on the PCR reads, gives a single entry per CDR3 protein. This repertoire shows 200,000 to 300,000 distinct CDR3 sequences, 20% to 30% found once; its top ten account for about 5%. The source material was PBMCs, mostly from graft donor cells, sampled 360 days after TCRalphabeta/CD19-depleted stem cell transplant. Every receptor here comes from a female patient aged 2 to 10 who had a stem cell transplant for congenital amegakaryocytic thrombocytopenia, so the T cells may come from the graft donor.

The V call is TRBV2, the J call TRBJ2-5; 9 bases line up with TRBD2. The CDR3 has 13 amino acids. Germline CDR1 reads SNHLY; CDR2 reads FYNNEI. V lost 5 bases to trimming and J lost 5 bases; unmatched junction nucleotides: 3. This CDR3 reads CASSSGGRETQYF. The CDR3 DNA sequence: TGTGCCAGCAGTAGCGGGGGGAGGGAGACCCAGTACTTC.

A few counts support this clonotype. The rearrangement uses TRBV6-1 and TRBJ2-3, with D possibly matching TRBD2 (5 bases). CDR1 and CDR2 (germline): MNHNS, SASEGT. The CDR3 contains 16 residues. Trimming removed 6 bases at V and 0 bases at J, with 16 bases between. This chain's CDR3 is CASSPVKRKSTDTQYF. In DNA form, the CDR3 reads TGTGCCAGCAGCCCTGTGAAGCGGAAGAGCACAGATACGCAGTATTTT.

This clonotype was found a few times. The chain combines TRBV7-2 with TRBJ2-2, with unresolved D. Germline CDR1 is SGHTA and CDR2 is FQGNSA. Trimming removed 1 base from V and 6 bases from J, with 6 bases in between. The CDR3 extends over 13 amino acids. CDR3 coding DNA: TGTGCCAGCAGCTTAGGGTTCTCCGGGGAGCTGTTTTTT. Translating it yields CASSLGFSGELFF. Full variable domain (remainder filled in from reference TRBV7-2 and TRBJ2-2): GAGVSQSPSNKVTEKGKDVELRCDPISGHTALYWYRQSLGQGLEFLIYFQGNSAPDKSGLPSDRFSAERTGGSVSTLTIQRTQQEDSAVYLCASSLGFSGELFFGEGSRLTVL.

The chain couples TRBV7-2 to TRBJ2-5; D is undetermined. Germline V gives CDR1 SGHTA, CDR2 FQGNSA. The V gene lost 1 base and the J gene lost 2 bases, with 11 bases spanning the gap. This CDR3 is 15 amino acids long. The CDR3 DNA sequence: TGTGCCAGCAGCTTAGTTCCAGCAACACAAGAGACCCAGTACTTC. Translating it yields CASSLVPATQETQYF.

This clonotype was picked up a small number of times. This chain uses TRBV12-3 or TRBV12-4 with TRBJ2-4, with D unresolved. Trimming pared 6 bases from V and 6 bases from J, leaving 15 bases between. The CDR3 is 14 residues long. The CDR3 bases are TGTGCCAGCAGCCTCCTTCCATCGGGAAACATTCAGTACTTC. Translating gives CASSLLPSGNIQYF.

The V and J genes are TRBV6-5 and TRBJ1-6; 9 bases agree with TRBD1. The V gene end was trimmed by 2 bases and the J gene end by 11 bases; junction bases not matched to a gene: 4. CDR1 is MNHEY, CDR2 SVGAGI, per germline. The CDR3 has 14 amino acids. Here the CDR3 DNA reads TGTGCCAGCAGTTACCGGACAGGGGAGACACCCCTCCACTTT. It translates to CASSYRTGETPLHF.

This rearrangement joins TRBV2 to TRBJ2-7, with D perhaps matching TRBD2 (6 bases). Germline V gives CDR1 SNHLY, CDR2 FYNNEI. CDR3 size: 14 residues. V was clipped by 10 bases and J by 4 bases, with 20 bases between them. The CDR3 reads CATTGTSRGYEQYF. The CDR3 nucleotides read TGTGCCACGACGGGGACTTCCCGTGGGTACGAGCAGTACTTC. The whole variable domain, remainder taken from reference TRBV2 and TRBJ2-7, is EPEVTQTPSHQVTQMGQEVILRCVPISNHLYFYWYRQILGQKVEFLVSFYNNEISEKSEIFDDQFSVERPDGSNFTLKIRSTKLEDSAMYFCATTGTSRGYEQYFGPGTRLTVT.

This clonotype was seen repeatedly, ten times or more. The chain has TRBV28 and TRBJ2-7, with D hard to call. The CDR3 runs to 11 residues. Germline CDR1 is MDHEN and CDR2 is SYDVKM. V lost 6 bases, J lost 0 bases, and 3 bases lay in between. As DNA, the CDR3 is TGTGCCAGCAGGGCCTCCTACGAGCAGTACTTC. Amino acids: CASRASYEQYF.

This clonotype was recorded a few times. The rearrangement links TRBV12-3 or TRBV12-4 to TRBJ1-4; tentative D call: TRBD1 (5 bases). This CDR3 is built from 16 residues. Trimming shortened V by 6 bases and J by 8 bases, and 22 bases separated the two germline ends. For the CDR3, the DNA is TGTGCCAGCAGCCCCGGGAACAGCGGACGGGGGGAAAAACTGTTTTTT. This translates into CASSPGNSGRGEKLFF.

The table lists this clonotype with a few counts. This chain links TRBV18 with TRBJ1-1; TRBD1 is a possible D gene (6 bases). V was clipped by 0 bases and J by 5 bases, with 10 bases between them. CDR1 is KGHSH, CDR2 LQKENI, per germline. This CDR3 is built from 14 residues. This CDR3 reads CASSPPRGVTEAFF. CDR3 DNA sequence: TGTGCCAGCTCACCACCCAGGGGAGTTACTGAAGCTTTCTTT.

This clonotype occurred many times. CDR3 coding DNA: TGTGCCAGCGCAAGGCGGGAGGCCGGGGAGCTGTTTTTT. It is translated as CASARREAGELFF. V gene TRBV6-2 or TRBV6-3 combines with J gene TRBJ2-2; 8 bases fit TRBD2. The CDR3 runs 13 residues. With V trimmed by 8 bases and J by 6 bases, 5 bases remained unmatched. The germline V gene has CDR1 MNHEY and CDR2 SVGEGT.

This clonotype was counted between two and nine times. The chain couples TRBV7-9 to TRBJ1-4; D possibly corresponds to TRBD1 (5 bases). The V gene lost 0 bases and the J gene lost 5 bases, with 10 bases spanning the gap. This CDR3 region has 15 residues. Germline V gives CDR1 SEHNR, CDR2 FQNEAQ (reference sequence). Here the CDR3 DNA reads TGTGCCAGCAGCTTAGCAGGGACGGCGAATGAAAAACTGTTTTTT. This sequence encodes CASSLAGTANEKLFF.

The rearrangement uses TRBV11-3 and TRBJ2-6; unclear D gene. This CDR3 is 22 amino acids long. Germline V gene lookup returns CDR1 SGHNT and CDR2 YENEEA. With 1 base removed from V and 1 base from J, the gap between germline ends came to 26 bases. In nucleotides, the CDR3 is TGTGCCAGCAGCTTAGGGTTTCGAGGTGGGCGATCGCAGTATTCTGGGGCCAACGTCCTGACTTTC. It encodes CASSLGFRGGRSQYSGANVLTF. The full variable domain, completed using reference TRBV11-3 and TRBJ2-6, is EAGVVQSPRYKIIEKKQPVAFWCNPISGHNTLYWYLQNLGQGPELLIRYENEEAVDDSQLPKDRFSAERLKGVDSTLKIQPAELGDSAVYLCASSLGFRGGRSQYSGANVLTFGAGSRLTVL.

This clonotype was detected a few times. The chain employs TRBV28 and TRBJ2-6, with no clear D. The CDR3 extends over 18 amino acids. Germline V gene sequence: CDR1 MDHEN, CDR2 SYDVKM. The ends were cut back, 2 bases at V and 0 bases at J, with 14 bases in the middle. The CDR3 loop reads CASSLLKGASSGANVLTF. DNA of the CDR3: TGTGCCAGCAGTTTACTGAAAGGAGCTAGCTCTGGGGCCAACGTCCTGACTTTC.

This rearrangement joins TRBV20-1 to TRBJ2-1; D may be TRBD2 (6 bases). The V gene's germline CDR1 is DFQATT and CDR2 SNEGSKA (reference sequence). Trimming removed 1 base at V and 2 bases at J, with 12 bases between. This CDR3 has 15 amino acids. The CDR3 sequence: CSARASGDPYNEQFF. The DNA for the CDR3 is TGCAGTGCTAGAGCGTCGGGGGATCCCTACAATGAGCAGTTCTTC.

This clonotype came up a few times. The chain uses TRBV5-1 and TRBJ2-5, with 7 bases aligning to TRBD1. Trimming at V came to 5 bases and at J to 2 bases, leaving 12 bases not matched to a gene. This CDR3 contains 16 residues. CDR1 is SGHRS and CDR2 is YFSETQ in the germline V gene. Here the CDR3 reads CASRLRDRPIQETQYF. CDR3 DNA: TGCGCCAGCAGGCTGAGGGACAGACCTATTCAAGAGACCCAGTACTTC.